The 18 T cell receptor beta chains presented below share a single source sample, sequenced in a study of control samples from healthy donors and cancer patients. Sequencing was performed with immunoSEQ multiplex PCR; in TCRdb, only in-frame clones are kept and a portion is missing. The sample has about 140,000 clones; approximately 94% are singletons. The sequencing sample was made of blood. The source is a man between 35 and 55 years old in good health.

The rearrangement links TRBV27 to TRBJ1-5, with D possibly being TRBD1 (5 bases). The V gene lost 5 bases and the J gene lost 0 bases, with 11 bases spanning the gap. Germline lookup yields CDR1 MNHEY and CDR2 SMNVEV (reference sequence). The CDR3 is 15 amino acids. CDR3 in DNA: TGTGCCAGCAGTCCCAGGGTGCCTAGCAATCAGCCCCAGCATTTT. Translating it yields CASSPRVPSNQPQHF.

A note on this clone: Within the sample, other DNA sequences also encode this same CDR3. This sequence joins TRBV7-3 and TRBJ1-2, with unresolved D. CDR3 length: 14 residues. The germline V and J ends were trimmed by 3 bases and 7 bases, with 15 bases remaining between them. CDR1 is SGHTA, CDR2 FQGTGA, per germline. CDR3 sequence reads: CASSLRGRESGYTF. DNA for the CDR3: TGTGCCAGCAGCTTGAGAGGGCGCGAGAGTGGCTACACCTTC.

This chain connects TRBV5-1 to TRBJ2-7; D remains unclear. The V end was cut by 0 bases, the J end by 5 bases, with 6 bases between. CDR1 and CDR2 from the germline V gene are SGHRS and YFSETQ. This CDR3 is built from 12 residues. The CDR3 region has the DNA TGCGCCAGCAGCTTGGACAGCCACGAGCAGTACTTC. It yields the protein CASSLDSHEQYF. The whole variable domain, remainder taken from reference TRBV5-1 and TRBJ2-7, is KAGVTQTPRYLIKTRGQQVTLSCSPISGHRSVSWYQQTPGQGLQFLFEYFSETQRNKGNFPGRFSGRQFSNSRSEMNVSTLELGDSALYLCASSLDSHEQYFGPGTRLTVT.

The gene calls are TRBV5-6 and TRBJ2-1; D uncertain. The CDR3 consists of 12 residues. Trimming took off 2 bases at V and 9 bases at J, with 9 bases between the two ends. Germline lookup yields CDR1 SGHDT and CDR2 YYEEEE. This chain's CDR3 is CASSFADAEQFF. The CDR3 nucleotides read TGTGCCAGCAGCTTCGCGGATGCTGAGCAGTTCTTC.

The rearrangement links TRBV7-3 to TRBJ1-1, with 7 nucleotides matching TRBD1. Per germline, CDR1 SGHTA and CDR2 FQGTGA. The CDR3 is 14 amino acids. V shed 5 bases, J shed 6 bases, and the junction held 9 bases outside the gene matches. CDR3 in DNA: TGTGCCAGCAGCCCTAGGACAGGAGCCCCTGAAGCTTTCTTT. Encoded protein: CASSPRTGAPEAFF.

V gene TRBV19 combines with J gene TRBJ1-3; D is uncertain. Deletions cut 4 bases from V and 1 base from J, with 5 bases between. The CDR3 is 13 residues long. CDR1 and CDR2 from the germline V gene are LNHDA and SQIVND (reference sequence). CDR3 in amino acids: CASSTRSGNTIYF. CDR3 nucleotide sequence: TGTGCCAGTAGTACGCGGTCTGGAAACACCATATATTTT.

V gene TRBV18 combines with J gene TRBJ2-3; 10 bases are a match to TRBD1. This CDR3 has 15 residues. Germline assignment: CDR1 KGHSH and CDR2 LQKENI. V shed 2 bases, J shed 4 bases, and the junction held 3 bases outside the gene matches. CDR3 protein: CASSPGTGDADTQYF. CDR3 DNA sequence: TGTGCCAGCTCACCAGGGACAGGGGACGCAGATACGCAGTATTTT.

This clone turned up a few times. Other DNA sequences in this sample translate to the same CDR3. This rearrangement joins TRBV12-3 or TRBV12-4 to TRBJ1-2; D may be TRBD1 (5 bases). The CDR3 loop spans 11 amino acids. V was cut by 3 bases and J by 8 bases, with 7 bases left in between. CDR3 in DNA: TGTGCCAGCAGTTTGAGGGACGGCTACACCTTC. Amino acid sequence: CASSLRDGYTF.

The chain recombines TRBV18 with TRBJ1-1; TRBD1 agrees at 7 bases. V lost 5 bases to trimming and J lost 3 bases; unmatched junction nucleotides: 3. CDR3 length: 13 amino acids. Germline CDR1 KGHSH, CDR2 LQKENI. CDR3 in DNA: TGTGCCAGCTCAAGAACAGGGGACACTGAAGCTTTCTTT. Amino acid sequence: CASSRTGDTEAFF.

This clone came up once. The chain has TRBV9 and TRBJ1-4; D not certain. Trimming removed 2 bases at V and 3 bases at J, with 5 bases between. This CDR3 has 13 residues. The germline V gene has CDR1 SGDLS and CDR2 YYNGEE. CDR3 DNA: TGTGCCAGCAGCGTTCGGGCTAATGAAAAACTGTTTTTT. Its protein product is CASSVRANEKLFF.

The V call is TRBV24-1, the J call TRBJ1-5; the D is unclear. Germline CDR1 is KGHDR and CDR2 is SFDVKD. The CDR3 is 12 residues long. Between the trimmed V and J ends, which lost 0 bases and 8 bases, there was a span of 4 bases. The DNA of the CDR3 is TGTGCCACCAGTGATTTGATGGAGCCCCAGCATTTT. Residues: CATSDLMEPQHF.

This chain links TRBV7-9 with TRBJ1-1, with 10 positions matching TRBD1. Germline trimming cut 5 bases from V and 4 bases from J; bases unmatched to any gene: 1. Looked up from germline, CDR1 is SEHNR and CDR2 is FQNEAQ (reference sequence). The length of the CDR3 is 13 residues. CDR3 in DNA: TGTGCCAGCAGCAGGGACAGGGGCACTGAAGCTTTCTTT. The encoded protein is CASSRDRGTEAFF.

The sample holds a few counts of this clone. The chain has TRBV7-2 and TRBJ2-7; TRBD1 matches 7 bases. V lost 1 base and J lost 1; bases outside the gene matches: 16. The length of the CDR3 is 19 residues. Germline lookup yields CDR1 SGHTA and CDR2 FQGNSA. The CDR3 DNA reads TGTGCCAGCAGCTTAGTTTGGTTTCGTGAGACAGGGCGTTCCTACGAGCAGTACTTC. This codes for CASSLVWFRETGRSYEQYF.

Points on this clone: Sequence at one end of the junction differs from germline and may be a read error. V usage is TRBV7-7 and J usage is TRBJ1-1; unclear D gene. The CDR3 length is 13 residues. Per the germline V gene, CDR1 is SSHAT and CDR2 is FNYEAQ (reference sequence). Written as DNA, the CDR3 is TGTGCTAGCAGCTTAGCTGAGAACACTGAAGCTTTCTTT. Protein product: CASSLAENTEAFF.

This sequence joins TRBV29-1 and TRBJ2-7; 7 bases map to TRBD1. The CDR3 covers 14 residues. The germline V gene encodes CDR1 SQVTM and CDR2 ANQGSEA. With V trimmed by 5 bases and J by 3 bases, 10 bases remained unmatched. CDR3 DNA: TGCAGCGTTACGCACAGGGGAAGGGTCTACGAGCAGTACTTC. This gives the protein CSVTHRGRVYEQYF.

The V and J genes are TRBV11-3 and TRBJ1-1, with 7 positions matching TRBD1. In germline, CDR1 is SGHNT, CDR2 YENEEA. V was pared by 5 bases and J by 2 bases, with 8 bases of the junction left unmatched. CDR3 size: 15 residues. The DNA of the CDR3 is TGTGCCAGCAGCATTTCCGGGACAGCCAACACTGAAGCTTTCTTT. It translates to CASSISGTANTEAFF.

This clone was observed a single time. V usage is TRBV24-1 and J usage is TRBJ2-3; possible D gene TRBD2, 5 bases. CDR1 is KGHDR and CDR2 is SFDVKD in the germline V gene. This CDR3 contains 13 residues. Trimming took off 3 bases at V and 5 bases at J, with 8 bases between the two ends. CDR3: CATSDPRGDTQYF. The CDR3 nucleotides read TGTGCCACCAGTGATCCCCGGGGAGATACGCAGTATTTT.

This chain connects TRBV4-1 to TRBJ2-4; TRBD2 aligns across 13 bases. The CDR3 contains 17 residues. CDR1 is MGHRA, CDR2 YSYEKL, per germline. The junction had 11 bases not matched to a gene; V was cut back by 5 bases and J by 7 bases. The CDR3 here is CASSVTSGGAGGNIQYF. The CDR3 DNA follows: TGCGCCAGCAGCGTCACTAGCGGGGGGGCCGGGGGTAACATTCAGTACTTC.